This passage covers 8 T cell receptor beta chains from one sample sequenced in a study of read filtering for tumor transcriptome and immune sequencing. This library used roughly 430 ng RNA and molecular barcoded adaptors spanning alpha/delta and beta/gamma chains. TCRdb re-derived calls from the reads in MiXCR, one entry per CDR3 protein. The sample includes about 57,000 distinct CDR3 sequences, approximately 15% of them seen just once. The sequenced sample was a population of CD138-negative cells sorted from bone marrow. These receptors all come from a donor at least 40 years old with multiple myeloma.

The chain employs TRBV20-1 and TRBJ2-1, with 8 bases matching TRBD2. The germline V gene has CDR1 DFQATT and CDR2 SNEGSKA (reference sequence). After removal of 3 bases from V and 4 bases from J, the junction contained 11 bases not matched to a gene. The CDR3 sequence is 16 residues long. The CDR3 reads CSARPGASGLYNEQFF. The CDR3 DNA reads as TGCAGTGCTAGGCCCGGGGCTAGCGGGTTGTACAATGAGCAGTTCTTC.

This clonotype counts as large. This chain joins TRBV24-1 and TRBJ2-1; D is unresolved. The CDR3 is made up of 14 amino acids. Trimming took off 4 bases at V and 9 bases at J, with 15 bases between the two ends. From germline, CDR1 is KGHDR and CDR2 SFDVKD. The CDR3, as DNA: TGTGCCACCAGTGACCTAGGGCGTGGCGGTGAGCAGTTCTTC. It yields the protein CATSDLGRGGEQFF.

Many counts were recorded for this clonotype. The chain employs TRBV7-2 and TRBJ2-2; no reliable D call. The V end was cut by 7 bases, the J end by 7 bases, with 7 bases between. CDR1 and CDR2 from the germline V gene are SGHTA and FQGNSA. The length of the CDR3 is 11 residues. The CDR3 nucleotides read TGTGCCAGCACCCCAAGCGGGGAGCTGTTTTTT. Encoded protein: CASTPSGELFF. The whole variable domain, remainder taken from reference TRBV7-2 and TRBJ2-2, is GAGVSQSPSNKVTEKGKDVELRCDPISGHTALYWYRQSLGQGLEFLIYFQGNSAPDKSGLPSDRFSAERTGGSVSTLTIQRTQQEDSAVYLCASTPSGELFFGEGSRLTVL.

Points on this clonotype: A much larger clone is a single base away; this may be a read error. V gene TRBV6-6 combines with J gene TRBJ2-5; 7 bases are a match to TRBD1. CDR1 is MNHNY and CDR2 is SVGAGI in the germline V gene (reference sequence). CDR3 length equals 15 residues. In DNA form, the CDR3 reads TGTGCCAGCAGTTACTTGAATAGAGGGACAGAGACCCCGTACTTC. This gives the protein CASSYLNRGTETPYF.

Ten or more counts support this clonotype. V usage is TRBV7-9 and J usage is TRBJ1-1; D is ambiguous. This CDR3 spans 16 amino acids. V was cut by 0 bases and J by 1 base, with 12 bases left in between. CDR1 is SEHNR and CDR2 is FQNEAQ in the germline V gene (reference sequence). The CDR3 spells CASSLAPRGGNTEAFF. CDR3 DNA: TGTGCCAGCAGCTTAGCGCCGCGGGGTGGGAACACTGAAGCTTTCTTT.

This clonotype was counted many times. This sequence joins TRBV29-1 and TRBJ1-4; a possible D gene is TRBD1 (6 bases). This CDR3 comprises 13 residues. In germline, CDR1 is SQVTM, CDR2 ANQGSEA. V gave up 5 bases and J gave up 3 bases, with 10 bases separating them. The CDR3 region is CSVLGAANEKLFF. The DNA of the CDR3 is TGCAGCGTTCTGGGGGCGGCTAATGAAAAACTGTTTTTT. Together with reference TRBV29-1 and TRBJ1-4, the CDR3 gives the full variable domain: SAVISQKPSRDICQRGTSLTIQCQVDSQVTMMFWYRQQPGQSLTLIATANQGSEATYESGFVIDKFPISRPNLTFSTLTVSNMSPEDSSIYLCSVLGAANEKLFFGSGTQLSVL.

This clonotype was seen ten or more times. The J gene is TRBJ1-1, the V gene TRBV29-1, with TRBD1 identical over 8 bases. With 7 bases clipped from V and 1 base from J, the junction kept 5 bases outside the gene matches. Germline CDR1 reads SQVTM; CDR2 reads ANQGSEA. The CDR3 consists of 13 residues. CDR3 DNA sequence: TGCAGCGAAAGACAGGGGACGAACACTGAAGCTTTCTTT. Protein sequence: CSERQGTNTEAFF.

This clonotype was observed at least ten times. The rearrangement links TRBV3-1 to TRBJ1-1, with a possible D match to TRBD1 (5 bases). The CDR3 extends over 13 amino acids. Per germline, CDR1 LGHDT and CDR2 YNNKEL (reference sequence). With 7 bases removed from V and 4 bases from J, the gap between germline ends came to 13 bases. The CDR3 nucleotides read TGTGCCAGCACCACCCCGGGGGGCACTGAAGCTTTCTTT. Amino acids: CASTTPGGTEAFF. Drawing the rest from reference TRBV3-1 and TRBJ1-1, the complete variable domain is DTAVSQTPKYLVTQMGNDKSIKCEQNLGHDTMYWYKQDSKKFLKIMFSYNNKELIINETVPNRFSPKSPDKAHLNLHINSLELGDSAVYFCASTTPGGTEAFFGQGTRLTVV.